A single T cell receptor (beta chain) is shown here with its context. Its antigen has not been determined. No per-base quality is available; no much larger clone lies one base away. Inclusive of the bounding cysteine and phenylalanine, the CDR3 is 12 residues long. The sequence is cut down to CDR3 DNA, 36 bases in frame from base 1. Relative to germline, V is 9 bases shorter and J is 4 bases shorter, with 9 bases between their ends. Per the germline V gene, MNHEY is the CDR1 and SVGAGI is the CDR2. The data stem from a study of vaccination effects on CD4 cells after COVID-19 (dated 2022 in TCRdb). Regarding the complete study: To identify antigen-specific CD4+ T cell clonotypes by their expansion, the ViraFEST assay first stimulated PBMC with viral peptide pools and then applied TCR sequencing. In the study, cultures from other donors were sequenced using the Oncomine TCR Beta short-read assay on an Illumina iSeq 100. The full study included over 8 COVID-19 convalescent patients and a few SARS-CoV-2-naive healthy vaccine recipients. A few million PBMC per well were cultured in IMDM with about 4.8% human AB serum, around 10 IU/ml IL-2 and gentamicin, plus 10 ug/ml peptides. The study compared SARS-CoV-2 spike-specific CD4+ TCR repertoires before and after mRNA vaccination in COVID-19 convalescent patients and infection-naive vaccine recipients. Participants received two doses of either the BNT162b2 or the mRNA-1273 mRNA SARS-CoV-2 vaccine.

Library preparation was by the immunoSEQ multiplex PCR assay. TCR beta CDR3 sequencing was performed on DNA from the cultured, isolated CD4+ T cells. The authors' analysis ran thus. Non-productive TCR sequences were removed and reads were trimmed to the CDR3 region, keeping CDR3s of at least 7 amino acids. The MANAFEST web app was used to identify antigen-specific clonotypes by comparing expansion in peptide wells with expansion in reference cultures. Positive clones required FDR<0.05 expansion versus reference and all other wells, odds ratio above 5, and frequency above 0.1% in two replicate wells. Cross-reactive clonotypes were defined as significantly expanded in SARS-CoV-2 spike wells and in at least one common cold coronavirus spike condition. CDR3 similarity was assessed by Levenshtein distance using the stringdist R package, and unrooted trees were constructed with ape in R 3.6.1. TCRdb provides this immuneACCESS table in a form limited to in-frame rearrangements. Some clones are lacking; in checked studies, under half of them reflect an unresolved V gene, and why the rest are absent is not known. V, J and clone size are those of that table, while D and trimming were read from the DNA. This sample holds approximately 58,000 clones; over 65% were observed only once. 3% to 3.5% of the sample belongs to the ten largest clones.

After less than 13 days of culture, CD4+ T cells were isolated with the EasySep CD4+ T cell isolation kit. None of the healthy vaccine recipients had a prior SARS-CoV-2 infection, which was confirmed by nucleocapsid antibody tests that came back negative both before and after vaccination. Half of the culture medium was replaced with fresh IL-2-containing medium on days 3 and 7. Unless noted otherwise, every peptide stimulation condition was grown in triplicate wells. PBMC were separated from whole blood using Ficoll-Paque Plus gradient centrifugation and were then either cryopreserved at -140C or used fresh. The QIAamp micro DNA kit was used to extract genomic DNA from the cultured CD4+ T cells. Beyond this particular receptor, the publication reports: Marked clonal contraction was observed in both infection-induced and vaccine-induced clones at late post-vaccination timepoints, consistent with waning T cell responses. The study was limited by a small number of convalescent patients, and early post-infection timepoints were lacking. Among healthy vaccine recipients, nearly all vaccine-induced clones were SARS-CoV-2 mono-reactive, and just 1 of 255 was cross-reactive with common cold coronaviruses.

The V gene is TRBV6-5 and the J gene is TRBJ1-4; too little of a D gene remains to name it. This specimen was CD4+ T cells from PBMCs cultured without peptide, taken before COVID-19 vaccination. This receptor was identified in a human donor who received a COVID-19 vaccine. The DNA is as follows: TGTGCCAGTACCAGCGGTAATGAAAAACTGTTTTTT. This sequence encodes CASTSGNEKLFF.